This T cell receptor beta chain was found in a study of blood T cell repertoires in COVID-19. The CDR3 loop spans 13 amino acids. The V and J ends lost 4 bases and 8 bases respectively, with 14 bases between them. TCRdb's copy holds only in-frame clones and misses some; the assay was immunoSEQ multiplex PCR. The sample contains under 450,000 clones, over 75% of which appear only once. V gene TRBV12-3 or TRBV12-4 combines with J gene TRBJ1-2; TRBD1 might be the D (5 bases). Sequencing was done on a sample of peripheral blood. The TCR originated in a woman aged 40 to 50 with COVID-19, enrolled during active disease. The CDR3 here is CASSSRGAGGYTF. The CDR3 DNA is TGTGCCAGCAGTTCTCGGGGCGCGGGGGGCTACACCTTC.